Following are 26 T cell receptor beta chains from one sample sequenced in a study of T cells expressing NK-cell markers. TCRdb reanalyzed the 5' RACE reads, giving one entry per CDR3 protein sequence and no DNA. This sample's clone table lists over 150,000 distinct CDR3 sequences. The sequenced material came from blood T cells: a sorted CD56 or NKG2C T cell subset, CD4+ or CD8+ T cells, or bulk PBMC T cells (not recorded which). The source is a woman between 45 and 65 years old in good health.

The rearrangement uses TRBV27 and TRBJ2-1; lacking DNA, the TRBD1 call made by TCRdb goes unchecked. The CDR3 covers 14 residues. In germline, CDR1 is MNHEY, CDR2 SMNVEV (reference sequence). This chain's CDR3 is CASSERGTPNEQFF.

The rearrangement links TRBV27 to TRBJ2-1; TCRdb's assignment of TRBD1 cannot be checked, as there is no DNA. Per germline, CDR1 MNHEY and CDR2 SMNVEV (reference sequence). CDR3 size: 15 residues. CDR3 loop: CASFEGEVSVGEQFF.

CDR3: CAISDAQGVSEQYF. The chain carries TRBV10-3 and TRBJ2-7; TCRdb returns TRBD1, unconfirmable since there is no DNA. Germline V gives CDR1 ENHRY, CDR2 SYGVKD. The CDR3 runs to 14 residues.

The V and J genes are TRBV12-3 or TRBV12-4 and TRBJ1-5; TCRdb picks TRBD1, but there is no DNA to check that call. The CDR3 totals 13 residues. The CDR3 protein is CASRIQGTEPQHF.

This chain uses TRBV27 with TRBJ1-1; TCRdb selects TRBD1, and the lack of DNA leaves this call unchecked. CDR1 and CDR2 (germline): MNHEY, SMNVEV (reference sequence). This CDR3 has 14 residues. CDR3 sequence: CASSQGGTFTEAFF.

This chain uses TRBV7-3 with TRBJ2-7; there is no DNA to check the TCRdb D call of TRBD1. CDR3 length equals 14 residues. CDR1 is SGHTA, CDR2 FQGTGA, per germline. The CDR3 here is CASSLRGVGYEQYF.

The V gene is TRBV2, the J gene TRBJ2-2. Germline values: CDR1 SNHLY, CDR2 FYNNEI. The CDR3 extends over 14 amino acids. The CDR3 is CASSAAVVTGELFF. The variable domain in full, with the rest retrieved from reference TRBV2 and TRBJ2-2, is EPEVTQTPSHQVTQMGQEVILRCVPISNHLYFYWYRQILGQKVEFLVSFYNNEISEKSEIFDDQFSVERPDGSNFTLKIRSTKLEDSAMYFCASSAAVVTGELFFGEGSRLTVL.

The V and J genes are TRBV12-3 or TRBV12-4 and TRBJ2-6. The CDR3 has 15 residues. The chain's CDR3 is CASSSLDSGANVLTF.

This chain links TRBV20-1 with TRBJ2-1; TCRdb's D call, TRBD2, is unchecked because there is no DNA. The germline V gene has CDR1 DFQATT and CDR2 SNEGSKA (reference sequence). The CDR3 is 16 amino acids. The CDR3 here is CSARGFGERGYNEQFF.

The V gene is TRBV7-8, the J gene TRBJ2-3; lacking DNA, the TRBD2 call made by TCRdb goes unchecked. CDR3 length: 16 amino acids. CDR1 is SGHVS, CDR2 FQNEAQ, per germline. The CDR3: CASSYTSGRGQDTQYF.

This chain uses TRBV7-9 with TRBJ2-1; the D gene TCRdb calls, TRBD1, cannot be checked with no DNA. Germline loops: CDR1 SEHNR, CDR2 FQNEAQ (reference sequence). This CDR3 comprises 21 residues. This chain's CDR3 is CASSLTRSGTGTHRDEYEQFF. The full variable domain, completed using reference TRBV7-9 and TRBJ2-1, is DTGVSQNPRHKITKRGQNVTFRCDPISEHNRLYWYRQTLGQGPEFLTYFQNEAQLEKSRLLSDRFSAERPKGSFSTLEIQRTEQGDSAMYLCASSLTRSGTGTHRDEYEQFFGPGTRLTVL.

The CDR3 is CSASVEGTQYF. The chain employs TRBV20-1 and TRBJ2-3; checking the TCRdb D call of TRBD2 is not possible without DNA. The CDR3 length is 11 residues. The V gene's germline CDR1 is DFQATT and CDR2 SNEGSKA (reference sequence).

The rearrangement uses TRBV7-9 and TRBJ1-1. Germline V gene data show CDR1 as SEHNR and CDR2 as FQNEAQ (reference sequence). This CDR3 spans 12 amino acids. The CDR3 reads CASSLEEAEAFF.

The CDR3 protein is CASGFRGHIYGYTF. This chain uses TRBV12-5 with TRBJ1-2; the TRBD1 assignment by TCRdb is unverifiable without DNA. This CDR3 region has 14 residues. In germline, CDR1 is LGHNT, CDR2 FRNRAP.

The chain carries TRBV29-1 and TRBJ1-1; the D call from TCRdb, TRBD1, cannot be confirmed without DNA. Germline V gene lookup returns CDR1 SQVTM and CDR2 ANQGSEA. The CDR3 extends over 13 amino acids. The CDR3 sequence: CSVDSGDGTEAFF.

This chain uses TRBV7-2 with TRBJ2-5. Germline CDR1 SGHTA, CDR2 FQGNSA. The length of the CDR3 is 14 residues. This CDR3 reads CASSLVSGQETQYF.

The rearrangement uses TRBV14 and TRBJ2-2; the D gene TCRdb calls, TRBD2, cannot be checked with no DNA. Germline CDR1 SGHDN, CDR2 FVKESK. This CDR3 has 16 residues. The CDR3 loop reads CASSQPSGRPRGELFF. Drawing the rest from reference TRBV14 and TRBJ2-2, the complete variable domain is EAGVTQFPSHSVIEKGQTVTLRCDPISGHDNLYWYRRVMGKEIKFLLHFVKESKQDESGMPNNRFLAERTGGTYSTLKVQPAELEDSGVYFCASSQPSGRPRGELFFGEGSRLTVL.

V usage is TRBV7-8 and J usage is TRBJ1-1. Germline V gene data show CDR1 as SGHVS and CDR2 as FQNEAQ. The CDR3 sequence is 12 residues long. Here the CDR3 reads CASSENRARAFF.

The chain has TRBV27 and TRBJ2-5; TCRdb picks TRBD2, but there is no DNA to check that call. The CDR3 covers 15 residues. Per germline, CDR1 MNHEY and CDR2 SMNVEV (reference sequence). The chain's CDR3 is CASSPTSGTSETQYF.

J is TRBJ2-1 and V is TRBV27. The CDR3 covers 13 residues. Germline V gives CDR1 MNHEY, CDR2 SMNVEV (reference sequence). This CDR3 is CASSLSPYNEQFF.

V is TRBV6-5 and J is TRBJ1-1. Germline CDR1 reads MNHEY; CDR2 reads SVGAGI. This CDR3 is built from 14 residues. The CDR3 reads CASSYSRGNTEAFF.

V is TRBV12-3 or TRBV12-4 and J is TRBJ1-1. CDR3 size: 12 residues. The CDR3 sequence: CASRQGYTEAFF.

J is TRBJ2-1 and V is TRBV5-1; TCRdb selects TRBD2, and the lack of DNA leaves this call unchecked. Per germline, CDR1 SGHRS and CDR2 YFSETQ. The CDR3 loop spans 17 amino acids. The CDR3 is CASRQGTSGSPYNEQFF.

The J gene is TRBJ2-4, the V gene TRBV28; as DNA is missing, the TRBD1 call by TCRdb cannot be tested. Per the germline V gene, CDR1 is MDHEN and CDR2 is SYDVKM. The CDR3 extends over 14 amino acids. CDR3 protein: CASSGTGAKNIQYF.

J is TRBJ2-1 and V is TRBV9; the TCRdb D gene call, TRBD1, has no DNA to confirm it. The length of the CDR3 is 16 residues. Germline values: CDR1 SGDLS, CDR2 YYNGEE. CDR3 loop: CASSVGAGISYNEQFF. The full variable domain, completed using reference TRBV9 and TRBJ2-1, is DSGVTQTPKHLITATGQRVTLRCSPRSGDLSVYWYQQSLDQGLQFLIQYYNGEERAKGNILERFSAQQFPDLHSELNLSSLELGDSALYFCASSVGAGISYNEQFFGPGTRLTVL.

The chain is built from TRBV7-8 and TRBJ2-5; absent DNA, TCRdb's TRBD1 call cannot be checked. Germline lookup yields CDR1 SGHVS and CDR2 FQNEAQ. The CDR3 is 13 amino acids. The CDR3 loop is CASSLETGETQYF.